The rows below give T cell receptor beta chains drawn from one sample of a study of T cells expressing NK-cell markers. One entry per CDR3 protein, without DNA, is what TCRdb gives after re-calling the 5' RACE reads. The table lists fewer than 300,000 distinct CDR3 sequences. Sequencing was performed on blood T cells: a sorted CD56 or NKG2C T cell subset, CD4+ or CD8+ T cells, or bulk PBMC T cells (not recorded which). The source of these receptors is a woman aged 18-69 years in good health. The CDR3 runs from the conserved cysteine through the conserved F or W. Each record gives: V gene, J gene, CDR3 protein.

v_gene: TRBV7-9; j_gene: TRBJ2-5; CDR3aa: CASSWDFQETQYF
v_gene: TRBV2; j_gene: TRBJ2-7; CDR3aa: CASSEERGLGFLSSYEQYF
v_gene: TRBV11-2; j_gene: TRBJ1-1; CDR3aa: CASRLGQGWGNTEAFF
v_gene: TRBV7-6; j_gene: TRBJ2-2; CDR3aa: CASSFEASGIAGELFF
v_gene: TRBV7-8; j_gene: TRBJ2-6; CDR3aa: CASSSGQAGANVLTF
v_gene: TRBV2; j_gene: TRBJ1-4; CDR3aa: CASDRDNEKLFF
v_gene: TRBV11-1; j_gene: TRBJ2-1; CDR3aa: CASSLDGLAGGGYNEQFF
v_gene: TRBV6-1; j_gene: TRBJ1-1; CDR3aa: CASNLQGGTEAFF
v_gene: TRBV7-2; j_gene: TRBJ2-3; CDR3aa: CASSLIQGDTQYF
v_gene: TRBV7-9; j_gene: TRBJ2-1; CDR3aa: CASSLRRGGTPEQFF
v_gene: TRBV12-3/TRBV12-4; j_gene: TRBJ2-1; CDR3aa: CASSANAGSEFF
v_gene: TRBV4-3; j_gene: TRBJ2-5; CDR3aa: CASSQERGLQETQYF
v_gene: TRBV4-1; j_gene: TRBJ2-3; CDR3aa: CASSRPTSGGTDTQYF
v_gene: TRBV18; j_gene: TRBJ2-1; CDR3aa: CASSPPPRTSGSLNEQFF
v_gene: TRBV5-1; j_gene: TRBJ2-3; CDR3aa: CASSFPDTDTQYF
v_gene: TRBV4-1; j_gene: TRBJ2-1; CDR3aa: CASTEDRSSGRSSYNEQFF
v_gene: TRBV11-2; j_gene: TRBJ2-1; CDR3aa: CASSLVVAGGPRLRHEQFF